A selection of T cell receptor beta chains follows, all from one sample in a study of blood T cell repertoires in COVID-19. The assay was immunoSEQ multiplex PCR, and TCRdb's table has in-frame clones only and misses some. Counted here are about 52,000 clones, 89% occurring once; the ten biggest clones make up roughly 5.3%. Sequencing was performed on peripheral blood. Receptor source: a man between 60 and 75 years old with active COVID-19. Both conserved end residues are part of each CDR3. A D gene is named only where the DNA matches it firmly. Where a row states a size, it is once, few, many or the class of an expanded clone; other rows omit it.

V	size	D	J	CDR3	DNA
TRBV18	-	TRBD1	TRBJ1-6	CASSSGQGGGSPLHF	TGTGCCAGCTCATCCGGACAGGGTGGCGGATCACCCCTCCACTTT
TRBV9	-	TRBD2	TRBJ2-3	CASSPMGTSGVLYTDTQYF	TGTGCCAGCAGCCCCATGGGGACTAGCGGGGTACTATACACAGATACGCAGTATTTT
TRBV6-6	-	TRBD2	TRBJ2-3	CASSYGGVHTDTQYF	TGTGCCAGCAGTTACGGGGGGGTGCACACAGATACGCAGTATTTT
TRBV19	-	TRBD2	TRBJ2-1	CASSIAGVPYNEQFF	TGTGCCAGTTCTATAGCGGGAGTTCCCTACAATGAGCAGTTCTTC
TRBV7-9	-	-	TRBJ1-1	CASSLVMAAEAFF	TGTGCCAGCAGCTTAGTAATGGCAGCTGAAGCTTTCTTT
TRBV19	-	-	TRBJ1-5	CASSTLSGSNQPQHF	TGTGCCAGTAGTACTTTATCAGGGAGCAATCAGCCCCAGCATTTT
TRBV29-1	once	TRBD1	TRBJ2-3	CSVQPTGITDTQYF	TGCAGCGTCCAACCGACAGGGATCACAGATACGCAGTATTTT
TRBV7-2	-	TRBD2	TRBJ2-7	CASSPMRLAGPDFLYEQYF	TGTGCCAGCAGCCCCATGAGACTAGCGGGGCCGGACTTCCTCTACGAGCAGTACTTC
TRBV15	-	-	TRBJ2-1	CATREGRGISYNEQFF	TGTGCCACCAGGGAAGGGCGGGGTATCTCCTACAATGAGCAGTTCTTC
TRBV5-4	once	-	TRBJ2-1	CASSLAGAGIPYNEQFF	TGTGCCAGCAGCTTGGCCGGGGCGGGGATTCCGTACAATGAGCAGTTCTTC
TRBV28	-	-	TRBJ1-6	CASSFRGSGVQVHF	TGTGCCAGCAGTTTCCGGGGCTCAGGGGTTCAGGTCCACTTT
TRBV5-1	-	-	TRBJ2-5	CASRGEGVQETQYF	TGCGCCAGCAGAGGGGAGGGGGTCCAAGAGACCCAGTACTTC
TRBV12-3/TRBV12-4	-	-	TRBJ1-3	CASSRAGGNTIYF	TGTGCCAGCAGTAGGGCGGGTGGAAACACCATATATTTT
TRBV6-2/TRBV6-3	few	-	TRBJ1-5	CASSYSLQGHYSNQPQHF	TGTGCCAGCAGTTACTCGCTGCAGGGGCACTATAGCAATCAGCCCCAGCATTTT
TRBV20-1	-	-	TRBJ2-7	CSAPSTYEQYF	TGCAGTGCCCCCAGTACCTACGAGCAGTACTTC
TRBV6-1	-	-	TRBJ2-3	CASSEKGRSTDTQYF	TGTGCCAGCAGTGAAAAGGGGCGTAGCACAGATACGCAGTATTTT
TRBV6-5	-	-	TRBJ1-3	CASIIPGRSGNTIYF	TGTGCCAGCATTATCCCAGGGCGCTCTGGAAACACCATATATTTT
TRBV5-1	-	TRBD1	TRBJ2-3	CASSPKPQGQGSDTQYF	TGCGCCAGCAGCCCCAAGCCTCAAGGACAGGGATCAGATACGCAGTATTTT
TRBV7-3	-	-	TRBJ2-1	CASSLRRGATNEQFF	TGTGCCAGCAGCTTACGACGGGGAGCTACAAATGAGCAGTTCTTC
TRBV19	-	-	TRBJ2-7	CASSISAGRQGQYF	TGTGCCAGTAGTATTTCGGCAGGGAGGCAGGGGCAGTACTTC
TRBV5-1	-	-	TRBJ1-1	CASRWDTNTEAFF	TGCGCCAGCAGATGGGACACGAACACTGAAGCTTTCTTT
TRBV6-6	-	-	TRBJ2-7	CASSYSREQYF	TGTGCCAGCAGTTACTCCCGGGAGCAGTACTTC
TRBV27	-	-	TRBJ2-1	CASSLFGNEQFF	TGTGCCAGCAGTTTATTCGGCAATGAGCAGTTCTTC
TRBV19	-	TRBD1	TRBJ1-4	CASSGYRDRENEKLFF	TGTGCCAGTAGTGGGTACCGGGACAGGGAAAATGAAAAACTGTTTTTT
TRBV27	-	TRBD2	TRBJ2-3	CASSSGLAGPTDTQYF	TGTGCCAGCAGTTCGGGACTAGCGGGACCCACAGATACGCAGTATTTT
TRBV27	-	-	TRBJ1-6	CASTSTRGSYNSPLHF	TGTGCCAGCACCTCGACCAGGGGCTCCTATAATTCACCCCTCCACTTT
TRBV19	-	TRBD1	TRBJ1-2	CASRLGQGDGYTF	TGTGCCAGTAGACTTGGACAGGGGGATGGCTACACCTTC